The 18 T cell receptor beta chains below come from one sample, sequenced in a study of T cell responses to AZD1222 COVID-19 vaccine. Sequenced by immunoSEQ multiplex PCR; TCRdb stores in-frame clones only, minus some. The table includes 150,000 to 170,000 clones, about nine tenths detected once. This sample comprised peripheral blood, obtained on day 0 of MenACWY control vaccination. The receptors stem from an adult in good health.

This chain joins TRBV6-1 and TRBJ1-5; possibly TRBD1 for D (6 bases). The CDR3 runs 16 residues. CDR1 and CDR2 (germline): MNHNS, SASEGT. Trimming took 4 bases from V and 4 from J, leaving 17 bases between them. The CDR3 nucleotides are TGTGCCAGCAGTGTAGAGGTGGGGCAGGGGAATCAGCCCCAGCATTTT. Encoded protein: CASSVEVGQGNQPQHF.

The chain joins TRBV6-6 to TRBJ1-3; D gene unclear. CDR1 and CDR2 (germline): MNHNY, SVGAGI (reference sequence). Between the trimmed V and J ends, which lost 2 bases and 0 bases, there was a span of 11 bases. The CDR3 extends over 16 amino acids. Here the CDR3 reads CASSYARLSSGNTIYF. CDR3 nucleotide sequence: TGTGCCAGCAGTTACGCACGGCTCAGCTCTGGAAACACCATATATTTT.

On this clone: A read error may produce the germline difference seen at one junction end. The chain uses TRBV5-1 and TRBJ2-1; 12 bases agree with TRBD1. Germline CDR1 reads SGHRS; CDR2 reads YFSETQ. The CDR3 consists of 14 residues. CDR3 in amino acids: CASGTGGSFNEQFF. CDR3 nucleotide sequence: TGCGCCAGCGGGACAGGGGGCTCCTTCAATGAGCAGTTCTTC.

The chain is built from TRBV7-9 and TRBJ1-2; TRBD1 is a possible D gene (5 bases). CDR1 SEHNR and CDR2 FQNEAQ come from the germline V gene (reference sequence). V was cut by 5 bases and J by 4 bases, with 17 bases left in between. The CDR3 length is 15 residues. The CDR3: CASSRDGRAGYGYTF. CDR3 bases: TGTGCCAGCAGCCGGGACGGACGGGCGGGCTATGGCTACACCTTC.

The genes are TRBV7-2 and TRBJ2-1, with 10 nucleotides matching TRBD2. CDR3 size: 15 residues. The junction had 3 bases not matched to a gene; V was cut back by 5 bases and J by 2 bases. Germline lookup yields CDR1 SGHTA and CDR2 FQGNSA. The CDR3 DNA follows: TGTGCCAGCAGCCTCGGGACTAGCGCCTACAATGAGCAGTTCTTC. Its translation: CASSLGTSAYNEQFF.

This chain links TRBV2 with TRBJ2-2, with a tentative D call TRBD1 (5 bases). CDR1 is SNHLY and CDR2 is FYNNEI in the germline V gene. V was shortened by 4 bases and J by 7 bases, with 10 bases between the two germline ends. The CDR3 length is 13 residues. CDR3 loop: CASSVQGGGELFF. In DNA form, the CDR3 reads TGTGCCAGCAGTGTTCAGGGCGGCGGGGAGCTGTTTTTT. Looking up the rest from reference TRBV2 and TRBJ2-2 gives the full variable domain: EPEVTQTPSHQVTQMGQEVILRCVPISNHLYFYWYRQILGQKVEFLVSFYNNEISEKSEIFDDQFSVERPDGSNFTLKIRSTKLEDSAMYFCASSVQGGGELFFGEGSRLTVL.

The CDR3 bases are TGTGCCAGCAGCTTAGGACAGGGTGGCTACGAGCAGTACTTC. Its translation: CASSLGQGGYEQYF. This sequence joins TRBV7-2 and TRBJ2-7; the match to TRBD1 covers 7 bases. The CDR3 contains 14 residues. Germline lookup yields CDR1 SGHTA and CDR2 FQGNSA. Trimming cost V 1 base and J 3 bases; bases outside gene matches: 3.

The chain couples TRBV18 to TRBJ2-1, with D possibly matching TRBD2 (6 bases). V lost 2 bases to trimming and J lost 5 bases, with 10 bases between them. The germline V gene has CDR1 KGHSH and CDR2 LQKENI. The CDR3 spans 14 residues. The CDR3 bases are TGTGCCAGCTCACCAGCTAGCGTAAACAATGAGCAGTTCTTC. This gives the protein CASSPASVNNEQFF.

This clone was picked up a small number of times. The chain joins TRBV29-1 to TRBJ1-3; D unclear. The germline V gene has CDR1 SQVTM and CDR2 ANQGSEA. V was trimmed by 5 bases and J by 11 bases, leaving 16 bases between them. The CDR3 runs to 12 residues. This CDR3 is CSVRADSWSIYF. The CDR3 nucleotides are TGCAGCGTTCGTGCTGACTCGTGGTCCATATATTTT.

The chain joins TRBV18 to TRBJ2-1, with unresolved D. The CDR3 runs 15 residues. The V gene lost 2 bases and the J gene lost 0 bases, with 8 bases spanning the gap. The germline CDR1 and CDR2 sequences are KGHSH and LQKENI. The CDR3: CASSPGGSSYNEQFF. The CDR3 DNA sequence: TGTGCCAGCTCACCAGGCGGAAGCTCCTACAATGAGCAGTTCTTC.

The rearrangement joins TRBV7-6 to TRBJ2-7, with TRBD1 matching over 9 bases. This CDR3 contains 15 residues. The V and J ends lost 3 bases and 4 bases, in that order; junction bases with no gene match: 7. Germline V gene sequence: CDR1 SGHVS, CDR2 FNYEAQ. The CDR3 DNA follows: TGTGCCAGCAGCTTGGGACAGGGAAGGTTATACGAGCAGTACGTC. Encoded protein: CASSLGQGRLYEQYV.

The rearrangement joins TRBV10-2 to TRBJ1-5; D call uncertain. This CDR3 has 13 residues. CDR1 and CDR2 from the germline V gene are WSHSY and SAAADI. V gave up 4 bases and J gave up 3 bases, with 7 bases separating them. CDR3 sequence: CASSGQPNQPQHF. CDR3 coding DNA: TGCGCCAGCAGTGGTCAACCCAATCAGCCCCAGCATTTT.

The rearrangement uses TRBV13 and TRBJ1-5; no definite D call. Germline V lookup: CDR1 PRHDT, CDR2 FYEKMQ (reference sequence). This CDR3 region has 12 residues. Trimming took off 0 bases at V and 10 bases at J, with 7 bases between the two ends. DNA of the CDR3: TGTGCCAGCAGCTTAGGGGATCGACCCCAGCATTTT. Residues: CASSLGDRPQHF.

The genes are TRBV18 and TRBJ2-6; unclear D gene. The CDR3 is 17 amino acids. CDR1 KGHSH and CDR2 LQKENI come from the germline V gene. With 3 bases removed from V and 0 bases from J, the gap between germline ends came to 12 bases. The CDR3 here is CASSPDLGVSGANVLTF. DNA for the CDR3: TGTGCCAGCTCACCTGATCTTGGGGTCTCTGGGGCCAACGTCCTGACTTTC.

The J gene is TRBJ2-7, the V gene TRBV6-1, with D maybe TRBD2 (5 bases). The CDR3 contains 14 residues. The V and J ends lost 3 bases and 0 bases respectively, with 9 bases between them. The germline V gene has CDR1 MNHNS and CDR2 SASEGT. CDR3 loop: CASSETGSSYEQYV. CDR3 bases: TGTGCCAGCAGTGAGACGGGGAGCTCCTACGAGCAGTACGTC.

The chain has TRBV7-2 and TRBJ1-2, with D possibly TRBD1 on 6 matching bases. The ends were cut back, 4 bases at V and 0 bases at J, with 15 bases in the middle. Per the germline V gene, CDR1 is SGHTA and CDR2 is FQGNSA. The CDR3 contains 16 residues. The CDR3 here is CASSYGQSRANYGYTF. CDR3 sequence (DNA): TGTGCCAGCAGCTACGGACAGTCTCGAGCTAACTATGGCTACACCTTC.

The genes are TRBV6-9 and TRBJ2-3; no definite D call. Germline CDR1 is MNHGY and CDR2 is SVAAGI. V shed 2 bases and J shed 3 bases, with 12 bases lying between them. The CDR3 is 15 residues long. The CDR3 DNA follows: TGTGCCAGCAGTTATCAAAGGAGAATTACAGATACGCAGTATTTT. Translating it yields CASSYQRRITDTQYF.

This clone occurred a few times. As DNA, the CDR3 is TGTGCCAGCAGTTTAAACAGGGGCAGAGAGCAGTACGTC. It translates to CASSLNRGREQYV. The chain couples TRBV28 to TRBJ2-7, with TRBD1 identical over 7 bases. The CDR3 spans 13 residues. Germline V CDR1 and CDR2: MDHEN, SYDVKM. V shed 2 bases, J shed 7 bases, and the junction held 5 bases outside the gene matches.